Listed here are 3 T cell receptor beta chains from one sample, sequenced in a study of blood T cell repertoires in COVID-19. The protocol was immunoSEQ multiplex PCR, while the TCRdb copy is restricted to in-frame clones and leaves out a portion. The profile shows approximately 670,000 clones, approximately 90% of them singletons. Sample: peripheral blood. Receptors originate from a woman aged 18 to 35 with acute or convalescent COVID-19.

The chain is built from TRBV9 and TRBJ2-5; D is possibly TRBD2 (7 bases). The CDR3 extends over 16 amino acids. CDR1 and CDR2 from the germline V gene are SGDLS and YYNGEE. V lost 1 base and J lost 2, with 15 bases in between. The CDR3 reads CASSVSPGGTQETQYF. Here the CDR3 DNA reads TGTGCCAGCAGCGTATCCCCCGGGGGGACACAAGAGACCCAGTACTTC.

The CDR3 reads CASSPLQGMYNEQFF. CDR3 DNA sequence: TGTGCCAGCTCACCACTACAGGGTATGTACAATGAGCAGTTCTTC. The chain has TRBV18 and TRBJ2-1; TRBD1 might be the D (6 bases). Trimming shortened V by 1 base and J by 4 bases, and 11 bases separated the two germline ends. CDR3 size: 15 residues. CDR1 KGHSH and CDR2 LQKENI come from the germline V gene. The full variable domain, its missing parts supplied by reference TRBV18 and TRBJ2-1, is NAGVMQNPRHLVRRRGQEARLRCSPMKGHSHVYWYRQLPEEGLKFMVYLQKENIIDESGMPKERFSAEFPKEGPSILRIQQVVRGDSAAYFCASSPLQGMYNEQFFGPGTRLTVL.

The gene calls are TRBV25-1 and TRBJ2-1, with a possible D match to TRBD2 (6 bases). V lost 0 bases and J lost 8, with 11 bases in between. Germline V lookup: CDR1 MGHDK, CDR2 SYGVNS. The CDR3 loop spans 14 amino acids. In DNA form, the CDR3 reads TGTGCCAGCAGTGAATACCTAGCGTGGGATGAGCAGTTCTTC. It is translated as CASSEYLAWDEQFF.